The present T cell receptor beta chain was sequenced within a study of T cells in tumors after PD-1 blockade. Generated by immunoSEQ multiplex PCR, the TCRdb table keeps only in-frame clones and is missing some. The sample comprises approximately 59,000 clones, over 75% of which are singletons, and roughly an eighth rests with the top ten. Germline V gives CDR1 LNHDA, CDR2 SQIVND (reference sequence). Trimming pared 7 bases from V and 6 bases from J, leaving 9 bases between. CDR3 length: 11 amino acids. This material consisted of PBMCs, taken before anti-PD-1 treatment. This rearrangement joins TRBV19 to TRBJ1-1; D is unclear. The source of this sequence is a human donor with basal cell carcinoma. CDR3 region: CASTGRAEAFF. The CDR3 DNA reads TGTGCCAGTACGGGGAGGGCTGAAGCTTTCTTT.